This T cell receptor (beta chain) was recovered during a study of shared clonotypes between healthy human individuals. V gave up 5 bases and J gave up 3 bases, with 16 bases separating them. CDR3 size: 15 residues. Germline-derived CDR1 and CDR2 are MNHEY and SVGAGI. Evenly divided among several immunoSEQ plates was the genomic DNA of each subset. Profiling relied on immunoSEQ multiplex PCR, and the TCRdb table lists in-frame clones only, not all of them. This sample has millions of clones, with approximately 95% found just once. The specimen was naive CD4+ T cells sorted from blood. The subset denotes: CD45RA+ positively selected. The clonotype originates from a young man in good health. V usage is TRBV6-5 and J usage is TRBJ2-5; D possibly corresponds to TRBD1 (6 bases). This CDR3 is CASSSQTGREETQYF. DNA of the CDR3: TGTGCCAGCAGTAGCCAAACAGGGAGAGAAGAGACCCAGTACTTC.